These T cell receptor beta chains were read from a single sample in a study of T cells in localized non-small cell lung cancer. Profiled with immunoSEQ multiplex PCR; TCRdb holds only in-frame clones, not every one. Among roughly 35,000 clones listed, about nine tenths were seen once. This specimen was peripheral blood, taken before any cancer treatment. These TCRs come from a female donor at least 60 years old with stage I lung adenocarcinoma. Each CDR3 is given with its conserved first and last residue. A D gene is named only where the DNA matches it firmly. The size of a clone is reported for some rows only, either as once, few or many, or as a class for expanded clones.

j_call	v_call	cdr3_length	d_call	clone_size	cdr3_nt	cdr3_aa
TRBJ2-3	TRBV5-1	16	.	.	TGCGCCAGCAGCTTGGCAAGCGGAGCTAGCACAGATACGCAGTATTTT	CASSLASGASTDTQYF
TRBJ1-2	TRBV9	12	TRBD1	.	TGTGCCAGCAACCGGGACAGATATGGCTACACCTTC	CASNRDRYGYTF
TRBJ1-5	TRBV7-8	14	TRBD1	once	TGTGCCAGCGGCACTCGGACAGGGGGTCAGCCCCAGCATTTT	CASGTRTGGQPQHF
TRBJ2-4	TRBV27	14	.	.	TGTGCCAGCAGTCCGACTATGTCCAAAAACATTCAGTACTTC	CASSPTMSKNIQYF
TRBJ1-2	TRBV11-2	12	.	.	TGTGCCAGCAGCCGACAGTTTCGAGGCTACACCTTC	CASSRQFRGYTF
TRBJ1-1	TRBV14	14	.	.	TGTGCCAGCAGCCAAATAGTGGGGAACACTGAAGCTTTCTTT	CASSQIVGNTEAFF
TRBJ1-1	TRBV6-1	13	.	.	TGTGCCAGCAGTGATCGGACGCCCGCTGAAGCTTTCTTT	CASSDRTPAEAFF
TRBJ2-1	TRBV10-3	16	.	.	TGTGCCATCAGTGAAGGGAGGCAAAAAGTGATGGGTGAGCAGTTCTTC	CAISEGRQKVMGEQFF
TRBJ2-2	TRBV4-1	13	.	.	TGCGCCAGCAGCCAAGATAATGTCGGGGAGCTGTTTTTT	CASSQDNVGELFF
TRBJ2-3	TRBV4-2	16	.	.	TGTGCCAGCAGCCAACCCCGGGTCGGAGGCTCAGATACGCAGTATTTT	CASSQPRVGGSDTQYF
TRBJ2-2	TRBV7-3	18	TRBD2	once	TGTGCCAGCAGCGCGCCCCGCGGGGGGCCGCAGAACACCGGGGAGCTGTTTTTT	CASSAPRGGPQNTGELFF
TRBJ1-6	TRBV19	14	.	.	TGTGCCAGTAGTCAGGGATACTATAATTCACCCCTCCACTTT	CASSQGYYNSPLHF
TRBJ1-2	TRBV28	14	.	.	TGTGCCAGCAGTTTGATAGGGCAATTCTATGGCTACACCTTC	CASSLIGQFYGYTF
TRBJ1-2	TRBV4-3	16	TRBD1	.	TGCGCCAGCAGCCAAGGGCGGAAAGGGGGCCCCTATGGCTACACCTTC	CASSQGRKGGPYGYTF
TRBJ2-7	TRBV7-2	15	TRBD1	.	TGTGCCAGCAGCTTATCGGGACAGGGGCCCTACGAGCAGTACTTC	CASSLSGQGPYEQYF
TRBJ1-2	TRBV6-6	14	.	.	TGTGCCAGCAGTCGACTTTCACAGAACTATGGCTACACCTTC	CASSRLSQNYGYTF
TRBJ2-3	TRBV2	15	.	.	TGTGCCAGCAGTGTTTTGAACCTTAGCACAGATACGCAGTATTTT	CASSVLNLSTDTQYF
TRBJ2-5	TRBV4-3	16	.	once	TGCGCCAGCAGCCAAGACAGCACTAGTAGACAAGAGACCCAGTACTTC	CASSQDSTSRQETQYF
TRBJ2-5	TRBV12-5	16	TRBD2	.	TGTGCTAGTGCCCCCGGTGGGCTAGCGGGGACGGAGACCCAGTACTTC	CASAPGGLAGTETQYF
TRBJ1-2	TRBV5-4	13	.	.	TGTGCCAGCAGCTTGGCGGGGGGCGATGGCTACACCTTC	CASSLAGGDGYTF
TRBJ1-1	TRBV7-8	14	.	.	TGTGCCAGCAGCTTTCAAATCTTGAACACTGAAGCTTTCTTT	CASSFQILNTEAFF
TRBJ2-2	TRBV9	15	.	.	TGTGCCAGCAGCGTAGGATCTGCCGAGACCGGGGAGCTGTTTTTT	CASSVGSAETGELFF
TRBJ1-1	TRBV15	15	TRBD1	.	TGTGCCACCAGCACCCAGGACAGGGGCGGCACTGAAGCTTTCTTT	CATSTQDRGGTEAFF
TRBJ1-1	TRBV7-3	13	TRBD1	.	TGTGCCAGCAGGTCACAGGGGAGTACTGAAGCTTTCTTT	CASRSQGSTEAFF
TRBJ2-4	TRBV6-5	13	.	.	TGTGCCAGCAGTACCGGGACGGCCAACATTCAGTACTTC	CASSTGTANIQYF
TRBJ2-2	TRBV19	14	.	.	TGTGCCAGTAGTATCGACGTCAAGGCCGGGGAGCTGTTTTTT	CASSIDVKAGELFF
TRBJ1-3	TRBV7-2	17	.	once	TGTGCCAGCAGCTTTACCCATCGGAGGACATATGGAAACACCATATATTTT	CASSFTHRRTYGNTIYF
TRBJ2-6	TRBV5-1	16	.	once	TGCGCCAGCAGCTTGGTGGCGGGAAGTGGGGCCAACGTCCTGACTTTC	CASSLVAGSGANVLTF
TRBJ2-7	TRBV6-1	14	TRBD1	.	TGTGCCAGCAGTCGTGACAGGGTCCGGAGCGAGCAGTACTTC	CASSRDRVRSEQYF